The 26 T cell receptor beta chains below were found in one sample sequenced in a study of blood T cell repertoires in COVID-19. Profiled with immunoSEQ multiplex PCR; TCRdb holds only in-frame clones, not every one. The repertoire holds more than 200,000 clones, with about 87% as singletons. The sequenced sample consisted of peripheral blood. These receptors were obtained from an older woman with COVID-19, enrolled during active disease.

V gene TRBV5-1 combines with J gene TRBJ2-6; D is uncertain. The CDR3 loop spans 15 amino acids. V gave up 4 bases and J gave up 3 bases, with 11 bases separating them. Germline V gene lookup returns CDR1 SGHRS and CDR2 YFSETQ. The CDR3 DNA reads TGCGCCAGCAGCCCCCAGGTGGTTGGGGCCAACGTCCTGACTTTC. It codes for CASSPQVVGANVLTF.

The V and J genes are TRBV19 and TRBJ1-5; unclear D gene. The germline gives CDR1 LNHDA, CDR2 SQIVND (reference sequence). CDR3 size: 16 residues. The ends were cut back, 6 bases at V and 0 bases at J, with 15 bases in the middle. CDR3 DNA: TGTGCCAGTAGCTACCGTCTCGGAGCTAGCAATCAGCCCCAGCATTTT. This translates into CASSYRLGASNQPQHF.

With respect to this clone: Other DNA sequences in this sample translate to the same CDR3. The chain employs TRBV29-1 and TRBJ2-1; D gene uncertain. The CDR3 has 11 residues. Germline CDR1 reads SQVTM; CDR2 reads ANQGSEA. Deletions cut 4 bases from V and 3 bases from J, with 4 bases between. The CDR3 loop is CSVGGYNEQFF. CDR3 nucleotides: TGCAGCGTTGGAGGCTACAATGAGCAGTTCTTC.

CDR3 DNA sequence: TGTGCCACCAGTGCCACGACGAGGACAGGGTCCTACAATGAGCAGTTCTTC. This sequence encodes CATSATTRTGSYNEQFF. The chain is built from TRBV24-1 and TRBJ2-1, with TRBD1 matching over 8 bases. The germline V gene has CDR1 KGHDR and CDR2 SFDVKD. This CDR3 is 17 amino acids long. Trimming removed 5 bases from V and 1 base from J; junction bases left unmatched: 9.

The chain has TRBV5-1 and TRBJ1-1; the D gene is possibly TRBD1 (6 bases). Trimming left V 1 base short and J 0 bases short, with 16 bases between. CDR1 and CDR2 from the germline V gene are SGHRS and YFSETQ. The CDR3 has 17 amino acids. The chain's CDR3 is CASSLWWQGLVNTEAFF. The CDR3 DNA follows: TGCGCCAGCAGCTTGTGGTGGCAGGGGCTGGTGAACACTGAAGCTTTCTTT.

The chain combines TRBV25-1 with TRBJ2-7; the D gene is possibly TRBD2 (6 bases). The germline V gene encodes CDR1 MGHDK and CDR2 SYGVNS. Trimming took off 6 bases at V and 1 base at J, with 13 bases between the two ends. This CDR3 has 14 residues. The chain's CDR3 is CASRAGWPSYEQYF. CDR3 DNA: TGTGCCAGCAGGGCGGGGTGGCCATCCTACGAGCAGTACTTC.

The chain recombines TRBV6-5 with TRBJ2-7; maybe TRBD1 (5 bases). The CDR3 contains 14 residues. The germline V gene encodes CDR1 MNHEY and CDR2 SVGAGI. V was shortened by 8 bases and J by 3 bases, with 17 bases between the two germline ends. The CDR3 reads CASSVAGLIYEQYF. As DNA, the CDR3 is TGTGCCAGCTCGGTGGCAGGGCTTATCTACGAGCAGTACTTC.

The rearrangement joins TRBV18 to TRBJ1-4; no clear D gene. Germline CDR1 and CDR2: KGHSH and LQKENI. V was clipped by 4 bases and J by 3 bases, with 12 bases between them. This CDR3 comprises 15 residues. CDR3 sequence (DNA): TGTGCCAGCTCACAGGAATGGGCAGCTAATGAAAAACTGTTTTTT. Translating it yields CASSQEWAANEKLFF.

The chain uses TRBV5-1 and TRBJ2-1; 7 nucleotides agree with TRBD2. CDR1 is SGHRS, CDR2 YFSETQ, per germline. The CDR3 runs 18 residues. J gave up 2 bases and V 4 bases, and 15 bases lay outside the gene matches. This CDR3 reads CASSGTPGVAGPYNEQFF. CDR3 coding DNA: TGCGCCAGCAGCGGGACCCCTGGGGTAGCGGGCCCCTACAATGAGCAGTTCTTC.

V and J are TRBV5-4 and TRBJ1-2; 7 positions match TRBD1. The germline V gene has CDR1 SGHNT and CDR2 YYREEE (reference sequence). The CDR3 spans 16 residues. V lost 4 bases and J lost 5; bases outside the gene matches: 14. CDR3 coding DNA: TGTGCCAGCAGCAGCACCCAGGGGGTAGTGGGATATGGCTACACCTTC. Amino acid sequence: CASSSTQGVVGYGYTF.

The J gene is TRBJ2-7, the V gene TRBV5-4; 11 bases agree with TRBD1. Germline-derived CDR1 and CDR2 are SGHNT and YYREEE (reference sequence). V dropped 4 bases and J dropped 4; count of bases not matched to a gene: 1. The CDR3 consists of 13 residues. The CDR3 loop reads CASSGTGGYEQYF. The CDR3 DNA is TGTGCCAGCAGCGGGACAGGGGGATACGAGCAGTACTTC.

This clone came up a few times. Within the sample, other DNA sequences also encode this same CDR3. The chain uses TRBV5-1 and TRBJ2-7; 8 nucleotides match TRBD1. Per the germline V gene, CDR1 is SGHRS and CDR2 is YFSETQ. CDR3 length: 13 residues. Trimming cost V 0 bases and J 4 bases; bases outside gene matches: 0. The CDR3 loop reads CASSLDRGYEQYF. The CDR3 DNA follows: TGCGCCAGCAGCTTGGACAGGGGGTACGAGCAGTACTTC. The variable domain in full, with the rest retrieved from reference TRBV5-1 and TRBJ2-7, is KAGVTQTPRYLIKTRGQQVTLSCSPISGHRSVSWYQQTPGQGLQFLFEYFSETQRNKGNFPGRFSGRQFSNSRSEMNVSTLELGDSALYLCASSLDRGYEQYFGPGTRLTVT.

The chain couples TRBV24-1 to TRBJ2-1; 13 nucleotides align to TRBD2. This CDR3 contains 14 residues. V trimming: 5 bases; J trimming: 13 bases; junction bases outside the gene matches: 7. The germline V gene encodes CDR1 KGHDR and CDR2 SFDVKD. The chain's CDR3 is CATSGILAGGPQFF. The CDR3 DNA reads as TGTGCCACCAGTGGCATACTAGCGGGAGGGCCTCAGTTCTTC.

This chain joins TRBV7-2 and TRBJ2-1; 13 bases match TRBD2. J was trimmed by 7 bases and V by 5 bases; bases with no gene match: 8. The CDR3 covers 16 residues. CDR1 and CDR2 (germline): SGHTA, FQGNSA. The CDR3 region has the DNA TGTGCCAGCAGCCTAAGGAGGACTAGCGGGGGTAATGAGCAGTTCTTC. This translates into CASSLRRTSGGNEQFF.

The V call is TRBV6-5, the J call TRBJ2-7; TRBD1 aligns across 10 bases. The CDR3 loop spans 14 amino acids. V lost 2 bases and J lost 4; bases outside the gene matches: 2. Germline V lookup: CDR1 MNHEY, CDR2 SVGAGI. Here the CDR3 reads CASSYRDRGYEQYF. CDR3 nucleotide sequence: TGTGCCAGCAGTTACAGGGACAGGGGTTACGAGCAGTACTTC.

This clone was seen just once. The V and J genes are TRBV25-1 and TRBJ1-1, with D possibly matching TRBD1 (6 bases). Germline lookup yields CDR1 MGHDK and CDR2 SYGVNS. The V end was cut by 3 bases, the J end by 1 base, with 12 bases between. The CDR3 sequence is 15 residues long. This CDR3 reads CASSDSTTGNTEAFF. DNA for the CDR3: TGTGCCAGCAGTGACTCCACGACAGGGAACACTGAAGCTTTCTTT. The full variable domain, in which reference TRBV25-1 and TRBJ1-1 provide the parts outside the CDR3, is EADIYQTPRYLVIGTGKKITLECSQTMGHDKMYWYQQDPGMELHLIHYSYGVNSTEKGDLSSESTVSRIRTEHFPLTLESARPSHTSQYLCASSDSTTGNTEAFFGQGTRLTVV.

The rearrangement joins TRBV5-4 to TRBJ1-2; 8 bases fit TRBD1. CDR3 length: 15 amino acids. The V gene end was trimmed by 4 bases and the J gene end by 5 bases; junction bases not matched to a gene: 10. The germline CDR1 and CDR2 sequences are SGHNT and YYREEE (reference sequence). The CDR3 loop reads CASSATGGSGYGYTF. CDR3 DNA: TGTGCCAGCAGCGCCACAGGGGGGAGCGGGTATGGCTACACCTTC.

This chain links TRBV10-3 with TRBJ2-1, with 9 bases that match TRBD2. The CDR3 sequence is 15 residues long. The germline V gene has CDR1 ENHRY and CDR2 SYGVKD. V trimming: 10 bases; J trimming: 3 bases; junction bases outside the gene matches: 10. CDR3 nucleotide sequence: TGTGCCACCGGAGCCGGGACTAGCATCTACAATGAGCAGTTCTTC. Residues: CATGAGTSIYNEQFF.

The CDR3 coding sequence is TGTGCCAGCCGTTTAGCGGGAGGCTACTACAATGAGCAGTTCTTC. Translating it yields CASRLAGGYYNEQFF. The chain has TRBV2 and TRBJ2-1; 10 nucleotides align to TRBD2. Germline V gene sequence: CDR1 SNHLY, CDR2 FYNNEI. This CDR3 spans 15 amino acids. The V segment lost 8 bases and the J segment 3 bases; nucleotides outside the gene matches: 7.

The rearrangement joins TRBV5-6 to TRBJ2-2; D uncertain. There are 13 residues in the CDR3. The germline CDR1 and CDR2 sequences are SGHDT and YYEEEE. With 1 base removed from V and 7 bases from J, the gap between germline ends came to 8 bases. CDR3 loop: CASSLLLFGELFF. For the CDR3, the DNA is TGTGCCAGCAGCTTGCTCTTGTTCGGGGAGCTGTTTTTT.

CDR3: CASSSTGAPNEKLFF. For the CDR3, the DNA is TGTGCCAGCAGCTCGACAGGGGCGCCGAATGAAAAACTGTTTTTT. V is TRBV7-3 and J is TRBJ1-4; 8 nucleotides agree with TRBD1. V shed 4 bases and J 5 bases; nucleotides not matched to a gene: 6. CDR1 and CDR2 (germline): SGHTA, FQGTGA. This CDR3 comprises 15 residues.

The chain carries TRBV5-1 and TRBJ2-7; 8 nucleotides agree with TRBD1. The germline CDR1 and CDR2 sequences are SGHRS and YFSETQ. The CDR3 length is 14 residues. The trim removed 1 base at V and 5 bases at J, leaving 5 bases unmatched. In nucleotides, the CDR3 is TGCGCCAGCAGCTTGAACGCAGGGGGCAACGAGCAGTACTTC. It encodes CASSLNAGGNEQYF. Filled out from reference TRBV5-1 and TRBJ2-7, the complete variable domain reads KAGVTQTPRYLIKTRGQQVTLSCSPISGHRSVSWYQQTPGQGLQFLFEYFSETQRNKGNFPGRFSGRQFSNSRSEMNVSTLELGDSALYLCASSLNAGGNEQYFGPGTRLTVT.

The chain uses TRBV6-5 and TRBJ1-1, with TRBD1 matching over 7 bases. There are 13 residues in the CDR3. With V trimmed by 6 bases and J by 5 bases, 6 bases remained unmatched. The germline V gene encodes CDR1 MNHEY and CDR2 SVGAGI. This CDR3 reads CASRSSGGTEAFF. The DNA for the CDR3 is TGTGCCAGCAGATCATCAGGGGGAACTGAAGCTTTCTTT.

The chain links TRBV5-1 to TRBJ1-2; TRBD1 matches 8 bases. V gave up 0 bases and J gave up 7 bases; unmatched junction bases: 5. Germline values: CDR1 SGHRS, CDR2 YFSETQ. The CDR3 consists of 14 residues. The CDR3 is CASSLDGQGGGYTF. The CDR3 DNA reads as TGCGCCAGCAGCTTGGATGGACAGGGCGGTGGCTACACCTTC.

This chain joins TRBV6-1 and TRBJ1-4; 7 bases align to TRBD1. CDR3 size: 19 residues. CDR1 is MNHNS and CDR2 is SASEGT in the germline V gene. V lost 2 bases, J lost 0 bases, and 12 bases stayed unmatched. Here the CDR3 reads CASSERRVRGRATNEKLFF. DNA of the CDR3: TGTGCCAGCAGTGAAAGGCGGGTGAGGGGGCGAGCAACTAATGAAAAACTGTTTTTT.

The chain uses TRBV6-2 or TRBV6-3 and TRBJ1-5; 9 positions agree with TRBD1. The CDR3 sequence is 16 residues long. Looked up from germline, CDR1 is MNHEY and CDR2 is SVGEGT. V lost 2 bases to trimming and J lost 7 bases; unmatched junction nucleotides: 9. CDR3 sequence: CASSYEKSDRGQPQHF. The CDR3 nucleotides read TGTGCCAGCAGTTACGAAAAATCGGACAGGGGCCAGCCCCAGCATTTT.